This is a list of T cell receptor beta chains from one sample in a study of control samples from healthy donors and cancer patients. Assay used: immunoSEQ multiplex PCR; TCRdb lists only in-frame clones, some missing. The data contain some 210,000 clones, 90% to 95% of them singletons. The sample comprised blood. These receptors all stem from a man aged 25-45 years in good health. CDR3s include the opening cysteine and the closing phenylalanine or tryptophan. A D gene is named only where the DNA matches it firmly. Rows give clone size only sometimes, using once, few, many, or a class for an expanded clone.

TRBV5-1	TRBD1	TRBJ2-7	.	CASSLEIGTAGEQYF	TGCGCCAGCAGCTTGGAAATTGGGACAGCAGGGGAGCAGTACTTC
TRBV10-3	.	TRBJ1-5	.	CAISDWGDISNQPQHF	TGTGCCATCAGTGACTGGGGAGATATTAGCAATCAGCCCCAGCATTTT
TRBV3-1/TRBV3-2	TRBD2	TRBJ2-7	.	CASSQADDTSGAPYEQYF	TGTGCCAGCAGCCAAGCCGATGATACTAGCGGGGCTCCCTACGAGCAGTACTTC
TRBV6-5	TRBD1	TRBJ1-2	.	CASSSADRGIYGYTF	TGTGCCAGCAGTTCGGCGGACAGGGGGATCTATGGCTACACCTTC
TRBV2	.	TRBJ1-6	.	CASSTPESSYNSPLHF	TGTGCCAGCAGTACCCCAGAGAGCTCCTATAATTCACCCCTCCACTTT
TRBV5-8	TRBD2	TRBJ2-3	.	CASSPPNQRGTDTQYF	TGTGCCAGCAGCCCACCGAACCAGCGGGGGACAGATACGCAGTATTTT
TRBV7-9	.	TRBJ2-2	.	CASSPGRADTGELFF	TGTGCCAGCAGCCCGGGTAGGGCGGACACCGGGGAGCTGTTTTTT
TRBV18	.	TRBJ2-3	.	CASSPPSTDTQYF	TGTGCCAGCTCACCCCCAAGCACAGATACGCAGTATTTT
TRBV7-9	.	TRBJ2-3	.	CASSLAPARTDTQYF	TGTGCCAGCAGCTTAGCCCCTGCACGCACAGATACGCAGTATTTT
TRBV27	.	TRBJ1-5	once	CASSLLAGGKQPQHF	TGTGCCAGCAGTTTATTGGCGGGGGGTAAACAGCCCCAGCATTTT
TRBV30	.	TRBJ1-6	.	CAWWGHGNSPLHF	TGTGCCTGGTGGGGACACGGAAATTCACCCCTCCACTTT
TRBV5-1	TRBD1	TRBJ2-1	.	CASHYRDRGNNEQFF	TGCGCCAGCCATTACCGGGACAGGGGTAACAATGAGCAGTTCTTC
TRBV3-1/TRBV3-2	.	TRBJ2-1	.	CASSQRLGTLYNEQFF	TGTGCCAGCAGCCAAAGATTGGGGACTCTCTACAATGAGCAGTTCTTC
TRBV20-1	.	TRBJ2-1	once	CSARLANEQFF	TGCAGTGCTAGACTAGCCAATGAGCAGTTCTTC
TRBV2	TRBD2	TRBJ2-7	.	CASSESGGVYYEQYF	TGTGCCAGCAGTGAAAGCGGGGGGGTTTACTACGAGCAGTACTTC
TRBV5-5	.	TRBJ1-6	once	CASNLGGTPALHF	TGTGCCAGCAACTTGGGGGGGACCCCCGCCCTCCACTTT
TRBV2	TRBD1	TRBJ2-7	few	CASRGTAVKGEQYF	TGTGCCAGCAGAGGGACAGCCGTCAAGGGCGAGCAGTACTTC
TRBV19	.	TRBJ1-4	once	CASSSSGRGDEKLFF	TGTGCCAGTAGTTCGTCAGGGCGCGGTGATGAAAAACTGTTTTTT
TRBV27	.	TRBJ1-2	.	CASSFDPSYGYTF	TGTGCCAGCAGTTTTGACCCAAGCTATGGCTACACCTTC
TRBV5-1	.	TRBJ1-6	.	CASSRIQGRVNSPLHF	TGCGCCAGCAGCCGCATCCAGGGCAGAGTTAATTCACCCCTCCACTTT
TRBV7-3	TRBD2	TRBJ2-2	once	CASSLAEPTGELFF	TGTGCCAGCAGCCTAGCGGAACCCACCGGGGAGCTGTTTTTT
TRBV19	.	TRBJ2-1	.	CASSIAARGRRSREQFF	TGTGCCAGTAGTATAGCTGCCCGGGGGAGAAGGAGCCGCGAGCAGTTCTTC
TRBV7-2	TRBD1	TRBJ2-1	.	CASSPGTENEQFF	TGTGCCAGCAGCCCAGGGACAGAAAATGAGCAGTTCTTC
TRBV19	.	TRBJ2-1	.	CASSISGPLGEQFF	TGTGCCAGTAGTATATCGGGACCCTTGGGTGAGCAGTTCTTC
TRBV7-6	TRBD2	TRBJ2-7	.	CATSSGTDSSYEQYF	TGTGCCACTTCTAGCGGAACCGATTCTTCCTACGAGCAGTACTTC
TRBV5-1	.	TRBJ2-3	few	CASSLGQDTQYF	TGCGCCAGCAGCTTGGGACAAGATACGCAGTATTTT
TRBV6-5	TRBD1	TRBJ1-2	.	CASSFVQGVNYGYTF	TGTGCCAGCAGTTTCGTACAGGGGGTAAACTATGGCTACACCTTC
TRBV27	.	TRBJ2-6	.	CASSSIQGAGANVLTF	TGTGCCAGCAGTTCAATTCAGGGTGCTGGGGCCAACGTCCTGACTTTC
TRBV4-2	.	TRBJ1-3	.	CASSQEGSVSGNTIYF	TGTGCCAGCAGCCAAGAAGGGTCGGTATCGGGAAACACCATATATTTT
TRBV19	.	TRBJ1-1	.	CASSIPTGGYAEAFF	TGTGCCAGTAGTATCCCGACAGGAGGGTACGCTGAAGCTTTCTTT
TRBV5-8	TRBD2	TRBJ2-1	.	CASSPGTSGGTYNEQFF	TGTGCCAGCAGCCCCGGGACTAGCGGGGGAACCTACAATGAGCAGTTCTTC
TRBV13	.	TRBJ1-2	.	CASIKKDSYNYGYTF	TGTGCCAGCATCAAAAAAGACTCTTACAACTATGGCTACACCTTC
TRBV19	TRBD1	TRBJ1-5	.	CASVGQGYQPQHF	TGTGCCTCCGTCGGACAGGGATATCAGCCCCAGCATTTT
TRBV5-4	.	TRBJ2-7	.	CASSPSGTPVSYEQYF	TGTGCCAGCAGCCCGTCCGGGACACCAGTTAGCTACGAGCAGTACTTC
TRBV5-1	.	TRBJ2-7	.	CASSLGLGLPSYEQYF	TGCGCCAGCAGCTTGGGTTTGGGACTTCCTTCCTACGAGCAGTACTTC
TRBV3-1/TRBV3-2	.	TRBJ2-2	.	CASSQDFGDTGELFF	TGTGCCAGCAGCCAAGATTTCGGGGATACCGGGGAGCTGTTTTTT
TRBV23-1	.	TRBJ2-2	few	CASSPTDYTGELFF	TGCGCCAGCAGTCCGACAGACTACACCGGGGAGCTGTTTTTT
TRBV5-1	TRBD2	TRBJ2-7	.	CASSLGAGGFYEQYF	TGCGCCAGCAGCTTGGGAGCGGGGGGGTTTTACGAGCAGTACTTC
TRBV5-1	.	TRBJ2-7	.	CASSDHTRRGEQYF	TGCGCCAGCAGCGACCACACGAGAAGGGGCGAGCAGTACTTC
TRBV14	.	TRBJ2-2	.	CASSAGENTGELFF	TGTGCCAGCAGCGCGGGCGAGAACACCGGGGAGCTGTTTTTT
TRBV6-5	.	TRBJ1-2	.	CASSRQSPNYGYTF	TGTGCCAGCAGCAGACAGTCACCTAACTATGGCTACACCTTC
TRBV3-1/TRBV3-2	TRBD1	TRBJ2-7	once	CASSPGTGWYEQYF	TGTGCCAGCAGCCCCGGGACAGGGTGGTACGAGCAGTACTTC
TRBV10-3	TRBD2	TRBJ2-7	.	CAISATSSRGEQYF	TGTGCCATCAGTGCGACTAGCTCTCGGGGCGAGCAGTACTTC
TRBV4-1	TRBD2	TRBJ2-7	.	CASSQEPPGTSGGYEQYF	TGCGCCAGCAGCCAAGAACCCCCCGGGACTAGCGGGGGATACGAGCAGTACTTC
TRBV9	.	TRBJ2-7	few	CASSVRYEQYF	TGTGCCAGCAGCGTAAGATACGAGCAGTACTTC
TRBV9	.	TRBJ2-7	.	CASSAGRDYEQYF	TGTGCCAGCAGCGCGGGACGGGACTACGAGCAGTACTTC
TRBV30	TRBD1	TRBJ2-7	.	CAWSVLGQGLAGEQYF	TGTGCCTGGAGTGTACTGGGACAGGGCCTCGCTGGGGAGCAGTACTTC
TRBV9	TRBD2	TRBJ2-3	.	CASSRLAGGDTQYF	TGTGCCAGCAGCAGACTAGCGGGGGGAGATACGCAGTATTTT
TRBV10-2	.	TRBJ2-7	.	CASSESWGPYEQYF	TGCGCCAGCAGTGAGTCTTGGGGACCGTACGAGCAGTACTTC
TRBV11-2	.	TRBJ1-1	.	CASSPIGRSTEAFF	TGTGCCAGCAGCCCGATTGGGAGAAGCACTGAAGCTTTCTTT
TRBV19	TRBD1	TRBJ2-3	.	CASTDRVFTDTQYF	TGTGCCAGTACGGACAGGGTTTTCACAGATACGCAGTATTTT
TRBV6-1	.	TRBJ2-3	.	CASTLPGARTDTQYF	TGTGCCAGCACTCTACCGGGGGCCCGCACAGATACGCAGTATTTT
TRBV5-4	.	TRBJ1-1	.	CASSLVGALYTEAFF	TGTGCCAGCAGCTTGGTTGGGGCCCTATACACTGAAGCTTTCTTT
TRBV6-1	.	TRBJ2-3	.	CASSEGQFTDTQYF	TGTGCCAGCAGTGAAGGACAATTCACAGATACGCAGTATTTT
TRBV7-2	.	TRBJ2-7	.	CASSLEARLSYEQYF	TGTGCCAGCAGCTTAGAGGCAAGGTTAAGCTACGAGCAGTACTTC
TRBV7-2	.	TRBJ1-2	.	CASSFGGESGYTF	TGTGCCAGCAGCTTTGGGGGGGAGAGTGGCTACACCTTC
TRBV5-4	TRBD1	TRBJ2-2	.	CASSLAGAGGRTGELFF	TGTGCCAGCAGCTTGGCCGGGGCAGGGGGCAGGACCGGGGAGCTGTTTTTT
TRBV25-1	.	TRBJ1-2	.	CASSEVGVNYGYTF	TGTGCCAGCAGCGAGGTTGGAGTTAACTATGGCTACACCTTC
TRBV11-2	.	TRBJ1-6	.	CASNHRGGNSPLHF	TGTGCCAGCAATCACCGCGGGGGTAATTCACCCCTCCACTTT